The 11 T cell receptor beta chains below come from one sample, sequenced in a study of shared clonotypes between healthy human individuals. Produced via immunoSEQ multiplex PCR; TCRdb's table is partial and in-frame only. The profile shows millions of clones, 90% to 95% of them singletons. Input material: naive CD4+ T cells sorted from blood. Subset meaning: CD45RA+ positively selected. The receptors originated from a man aged 18 to 29 in good health.

The rearrangement joins TRBV11-2 to TRBJ1-1; no clear D gene. The length of the CDR3 is 14 residues. Germline V gives CDR1 SGHAT, CDR2 FQNNGV. V lost 6 bases, J lost 1 base, and 12 bases lay in between. The CDR3 protein is CASSRPGGNTEAFF. In DNA form, the CDR3 reads TGTGCCAGCAGTCGTCCCGGAGGGAACACTGAAGCTTTCTTT.

This sequence joins TRBV30 and TRBJ2-5, with D unresolved. The CDR3 has 13 residues. Germline lookup yields CDR1 GTSNPN and CDR2 SVGIG (reference sequence). Trimming took 4 bases from V and 2 from J, leaving 11 bases between them. The CDR3: CAWNLGLQETQYF. CDR3 DNA sequence: TGTGCCTGGAACCTCGGATTACAAGAGACCCAGTACTTC.

The CDR3 is CASSYASWQETQYF. The CDR3 coding sequence is TGTGCCAGCAGTTACGCCAGTTGGCAAGAGACCCAGTACTTC. This sequence joins TRBV6-5 and TRBJ2-5, with no clear D. The CDR3 sequence is 14 residues long. Trimming shortened V by 2 bases and J by 2 bases, and 9 bases separated the two germline ends. From germline, CDR1 is MNHEY and CDR2 SVGAGI.

The chain has TRBV30 and TRBJ1-2, with D perhaps TRBD1 (5 bases). Germline V gene lookup returns CDR1 GTSNPN and CDR2 SVGIG (reference sequence). The CDR3 is made up of 12 amino acids. The ends were cut back, 0 bases at V and 7 bases at J, with 9 bases in the middle. The CDR3 region is CAWSVNTGGYTF. DNA for the CDR3: TGTGCCTGGAGTGTAAACACAGGTGGCTACACCTTC.

The table lists this clone with a count of one. The chain recombines TRBV6-6 with TRBJ2-7, with 7 bases that match TRBD2. CDR3 length: 15 amino acids. The ends lost 4 bases at V and 0 bases at J; junction bases unmatched: 6. Per the germline V gene, CDR1 is MNHNY and CDR2 is SVGAGI (reference sequence). The CDR3: CASSLSGTYSYEQYF. In DNA, the CDR3 is TGTGCCAGCAGTTTAAGCGGGACCTACTCCTACGAGCAGTACTTC.

J is TRBJ1-2 and V is TRBV5-4; D may be TRBD1 (5 bases). V gave up 3 bases and J gave up 4 bases, with 10 bases separating them. Germline V gene sequence: CDR1 SGHNT, CDR2 YYREEE (reference sequence). This CDR3 has 13 amino acids. In DNA form, the CDR3 reads TGTGCCAGCAGCTCGGCGGGGGTCTATGGCTACACCTTC. Translated, it gives CASSSAGVYGYTF.

This chain links TRBV19 with TRBJ1-5; D is uncertain. From germline, CDR1 is LNHDA and CDR2 SQIVND (reference sequence). The CDR3 covers 14 residues. V lost 7 bases to trimming and J lost 0 bases, with 10 bases between them. CDR3 residues: CASTSSNSNQPQHF. In DNA form, the CDR3 reads TGTGCCAGTACCTCCTCTAATAGCAATCAGCCCCAGCATTTT.

The chain employs TRBV19 and TRBJ1-1; D gene unclear. Trimming shortened V by 0 bases and J by 3 bases, and 14 bases separated the two germline ends. The CDR3 runs 16 residues. Per the germline V gene, CDR1 is LNHDA and CDR2 is SQIVND (reference sequence). The CDR3 is CASSIDGAVKDTEAFF. CDR3 bases: TGTGCCAGTAGTATAGATGGCGCAGTTAAAGACACTGAAGCTTTCTTT. Together with reference TRBV19 and TRBJ1-1, the CDR3 gives the full variable domain: DGGITQSPKYLFRKEGQNVTLSCEQNLNHDAMYWYRQDPGQGLRLIYYSQIVNDFQKGDIAEGYSVSREKKESFPLTVTSAQKNPTAFYLCASSIDGAVKDTEAFFGQGTRLTVV.

V gene TRBV11-3 combines with J gene TRBJ2-2; TRBD2 is a possible D gene (6 bases). This CDR3 is 15 amino acids long. CDR1 is SGHNT, CDR2 YENEEA, per germline. Trimming took 5 bases from V and 3 from J, leaving 13 bases between them. The CDR3, as DNA: TGTGCCAGCAGCCCTCGGGGGTGGGACACCGGGGAGCTGTTTTTT. As protein: CASSPRGWDTGELFF.

Regarding this clone: The same CDR3 is also encoded by other DNA sequences in this sample. The chain recombines TRBV5-1 with TRBJ2-1, with D possibly being TRBD2 (5 bases). The CDR3 is 14 residues long. V was shortened by 0 bases and J by 8 bases, with 12 bases between the two germline ends. Germline CDR1 and CDR2: SGHRS and YFSETQ. The CDR3 bases are TGCGCCAGCAGCTTGGAGCTGGGCGGGTATGAGCAGTTCTTC. As protein: CASSLELGGYEQFF.

The chain is built from TRBV10-3 and TRBJ2-1; TRBD2 matches 7 bases. The V segment lost 5 bases and the J segment 4 bases; nucleotides outside the gene matches: 5. The germline V gene has CDR1 ENHRY and CDR2 SYGVKD. The CDR3 length is 14 residues. Here the CDR3 DNA reads TGTGCCATCAGTTTGGGGGGGGAATACAATGAGCAGTTCTTC. It yields the protein CAISLGGEYNEQFF.